This record looks at one TCR beta chain sequence and its context. This sample is part of a study of cytomegalovirus exposure and HLA in healthy donors. The J segment lost 4 bases and the V segment lost 3 bases, leaving 11 bases of the junction unmatched. Per germline, CDR1 ENHRY and CDR2 SYGVKD. This CDR3 contains 17 residues. Primers for the PCR totalled 60 Vbeta and 13 Jbeta. The data were produced by immunoSEQ multiplex PCR, yet TCRdb's version contains in-frame clones alone and is incomplete. The sample holds 85,000 to 130,000 clones, approximately 70% seen once. Sequencing was carried out using PBMCs. The source is a woman under 30 in good health and CMV-seropositive. The chain carries TRBV10-3 and TRBJ2-7; TRBD1 aligns across 11 bases. The CDR3 is CAISDLAGQGARYEQYF. CDR3 coding DNA: TGTGCCATCAGTGATCTAGCTGGACAGGGGGCGCGGTACGAGCAGTACTTC.